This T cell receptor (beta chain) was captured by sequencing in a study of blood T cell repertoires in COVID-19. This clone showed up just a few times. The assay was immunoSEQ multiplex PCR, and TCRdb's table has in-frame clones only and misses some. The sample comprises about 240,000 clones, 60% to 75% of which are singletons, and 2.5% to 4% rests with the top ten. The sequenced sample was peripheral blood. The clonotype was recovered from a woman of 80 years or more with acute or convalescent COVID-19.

In DNA form, the CDR3 reads TGTGCCAGCCCCGAAGCCCCCCTAGCGGCCCCCACAGATACGCAGTATTTT. Protein product: CASPEAPLAAPTDTQYF. V usage is TRBV5-8 and J usage is TRBJ2-3; 7 bases align to TRBD2. The CDR3 spans 17 residues. V shed 7 bases and J 2 bases; nucleotides not matched to a gene: 16. From germline, CDR1 is SGHTS and CDR2 YDEGEE.